The present entry profiles one T cell receptor beta chain with its context. These data belong to a study of control samples from healthy donors and cancer patients. V gave up 1 base and J gave up 5 bases, with 15 bases separating them. There are 17 residues in the CDR3. Per the germline V gene, CDR1 is SGHTA and CDR2 is FQGNSA. Some clones are missing from TCRdb's copy, which holds only in-frame ones; the method was immunoSEQ multiplex PCR. The sample records about 120,000 clones, about 95% being singletons. The chain has TRBV7-2 and TRBJ1-6, with D maybe TRBD1 (5 bases). Sequencing was done on a sample of blood. The sequence was collected from a man in his thirties or forties in good health. The CDR3 protein is CASSLEMGLTDNSPLHF. The CDR3 DNA reads as TGTGCCAGCAGCTTAGAGATGGGGCTTACAGATAATTCACCCCTCCACTTT.